This entry features one TCR beta chain sequence. The CDR3 is 13 amino acids. V lost 7 bases and J 0 bases, leaving 10 bases between the germline ends. Germline loops: CDR1 SQVTM, CDR2 ANQGSEA. The protocol was immunoSEQ multiplex PCR, while the TCRdb copy is restricted to in-frame clones and leaves out a portion. The table records around 41,000 clones, roughly 85% of them present only once. The record originates from a study of blood T cell repertoires in COVID-19. Sequenced material: peripheral blood. V gene TRBV29-1 combines with J gene TRBJ1-3; tentative D call: TRBD1 (6 bases). This clonotype was obtained from a human donor in a cohort sampled during active COVID-19. CDR3 sequence: CSGTAHSGNTIYF. The CDR3 DNA sequence: TGCAGCGGGACAGCGCACTCTGGAAACACCATATATTTT.